This T cell receptor beta chain was documented in a study of T-cell reconstitution after alpha-beta-depleted transplantation in children. The authors prepared the TCRbeta library with unique molecular identifiers. TCRdb reprocessed the PCR reads via MiXCR and lists one record per CDR3 protein. The sample yields about 200,000 distinct CDR3 sequences, approximately 6% seen once. Germline CDR1 MNHEY, CDR2 SVGEGT. J was trimmed by 2 bases and V by 7 bases; bases with no gene match: 7. The CDR3 sequence is 15 residues long. Study findings and constraints: The study traced high day-60 TCRbeta diversity in some patients to surviving recipient T cells and thymic progenitors. Newly generated T cells supplied most T-cell counts and diversity one year post-transplant. Expanded clones from the graft, numbering several hundred, reportedly supplied alpha-beta T cells about two months after transplant.

This clonotype has a count of ten or more. Its antigen is unidentified. Material: PBMCs, obtained before TCRalphabeta/CD19-depleted stem cell transplant. V usage is TRBV6-2 or TRBV6-3 and J usage is TRBJ2-1; 8 nucleotides match TRBD2. The receptor was isolated from a girl in the first two years of life with combined immunodeficiency, due to receive a stem cell transplant. The CDR3 DNA reads as TGTGCCAGCACCAGACTAGCGACTACCTACAATGAGCAGTTCTTC. This encodes CASTRLATTYNEQFF.